The clone carrying this TCR beta chain was counted many times. The source of the sample is a study of neurological immune-mediated disorders. The V segment lost 3 bases and the J segment 7 bases; nucleotides outside the gene matches: 5. Per germline, CDR1 SGDLS and CDR2 YYNGEE. The CDR3 runs to 15 residues. The method for making cDNA was 5'RACE, and it used 10-nucleotide random UMIs. Every sequencing run generated in excess of 160 million TCR-beta sequences. These sequences covered 15-18 subjects. TCRdb independently ran MiXCR on the 5' RACE reads; one entry per CDR3 protein. The top ten clones hold 2.4% of a sample with tens of thousands of distinct CDR3 sequences, 2% to 3% of them seen once.

The gene calls are TRBV9 and TRBJ1-6; 9 bases are shared with TRBD1. The source material was PBMCs. This clonotype was sampled from a man aged 50 to 60 with multiple sclerosis. The CDR3 DNA sequence: TGTGCCAGCAGCGCAACCGGGACAGGGAATTCACCCCTCCACTTT. Translated, it gives CASSATGTGNSPLHF.